The next 3 T cell receptor beta chains were all read from a single sample in a study of blood T cell repertoires in COVID-19. This table comes from immunoSEQ multiplex PCR, and its TCRdb copy is limited to in-frame clones, with some not included. The sample has approximately 200,000 clones, just over 85% seen once. The specimen sequenced was peripheral blood. Receptors originate from a man between 18 and 35 years old with active or convalescent COVID-19.

The V gene is TRBV2, the J gene TRBJ2-1; 7 nucleotides align to TRBD2. V was pared by 7 bases and J by 8 bases, with 14 bases of the junction left unmatched. Germline V gene data show CDR1 as SNHLY and CDR2 as FYNNEI. The CDR3 is 15 amino acids. In nucleotides, the CDR3 is TGTGCCAGCAATCTCAGGGCGGGAGTAAACGATGAGCAGTTCTTC. It yields the protein CASNLRAGVNDEQFF. The full variable domain, with the rest looked up from reference TRBV2 and TRBJ2-1, is EPEVTQTPSHQVTQMGQEVILRCVPISNHLYFYWYRQILGQKVEFLVSFYNNEISEKSEIFDDQFSVERPDGSNFTLKIRSTKLEDSAMYFCASNLRAGVNDEQFFGPGTRLTVL.

The count of this clone is one. CDR3 amino acids: CASSLSQGGREQYF. The CDR3 DNA is TGCGCCAGCAGCTTATCGCAGGGGGGTCGCGAGCAGTACTTC. This sequence joins TRBV5-1 and TRBJ2-7, with D possibly matching TRBD1 (7 bases). In germline, CDR1 is SGHRS, CDR2 YFSETQ. The length of the CDR3 is 14 residues. The V and J ends lost 2 bases and 6 bases respectively, with 15 bases between them. Supplemented by reference TRBV5-1 and TRBJ2-7, the full variable domain reads KAGVTQTPRYLIKTRGQQVTLSCSPISGHRSVSWYQQTPGQGLQFLFEYFSETQRNKGNFPGRFSGRQFSNSRSEMNVSTLELGDSALYLCASSLSQGGREQYFGPGTRLTVT.

The J gene is TRBJ1-2, the V gene TRBV19, with D possibly matching TRBD1 (5 bases). Germline CDR1 LNHDA, CDR2 SQIVND (reference sequence). Trimming took off 1 base at V and 5 bases at J, with 5 bases between the two ends. The CDR3 spans 12 residues. The CDR3 nucleotides read TGTGCCAGTAGTATAGGACAGTATGGCTACACCTTC. It yields the protein CASSIGQYGYTF.